These 23 T cell receptor beta chains were all obtained from the same sample, sequenced in a study of T cell responses to AZD1222 COVID-19 vaccine. Profiled with immunoSEQ multiplex PCR; TCRdb holds only in-frame clones, not every one. The sample includes some 25,000 clones, around 83% seen only once; the top ten take approximately 7.8%. The sample was peripheral blood, taken 28 days after the second AZD1222 dose. The receptors shown here come from an adult who received the AZD1222 COVID-19 vaccine.

The rearrangement uses TRBV9 and TRBJ1-1; 8 positions agree with TRBD1. V was clipped by 4 bases and J by 1 base; unmatched bases: 3. The CDR3 runs to 14 residues. CDR1 is SGDLS, CDR2 YYNGEE, per germline. CDR3 sequence: CASSLDRGNTEAFF. The DNA of the CDR3 is TGTGCCAGCAGCCTTGACAGGGGGAACACTGAAGCTTTCTTT.

The V gene is TRBV7-3, the J gene TRBJ2-3, with 8 positions matching TRBD2. Trimming removed 4 bases from V and 2 bases from J; junction bases left unmatched: 11. The germline V gene encodes CDR1 SGHTA and CDR2 FQGTGA. The CDR3 is 17 residues long. CDR3 sequence (DNA): TGTGCCAGCAGCTCGGCGGGGGGCGCCTTCCACACAGATACGCAGTATTTT. Translating gives CASSSAGGAFHTDTQYF.

This chain connects TRBV28 to TRBJ1-1; D may be TRBD1 (5 bases). The CDR3 runs to 15 residues. V gave up 4 bases and J gave up 7 bases, with 19 bases separating them. From germline, CDR1 is MDHEN and CDR2 SYDVKM. The DNA of the CDR3 is TGTGCCAGCAGTTCCCTCCGGGGCCCCCACCTTGAAGCTTTCTTT. Its protein is CASSSLRGPHLEAFF.

This clone showed up just once. The chain carries TRBV24-1 and TRBJ2-2; D is unresolved. CDR3 length: 12 residues. Germline V gene lookup returns CDR1 KGHDR and CDR2 SFDVKD. V was pared by 4 bases and J by 5 bases, with 4 bases between. CDR3 sequence reads: CATSDLTGELFF. CDR3 DNA: TGTGCCACCAGTGACCTGACCGGGGAGCTGTTTTTT.

The chain carries TRBV5-1 and TRBJ1-3; D unclear. CDR3 length: 15 residues. From germline, CDR1 is SGHRS and CDR2 YFSETQ. V lost 4 bases and J 6 bases, leaving 17 bases between the germline ends. The CDR3 is CASSTDQATPNTIYF. In DNA form, the CDR3 reads TGCGCCAGCAGCACGGACCAGGCCACGCCAAACACCATATATTTT.

This sequence joins TRBV6-5 and TRBJ2-7, with TRBD2 identical over 8 bases. J was trimmed by 0 bases and V by 2 bases; bases with no gene match: 3. The CDR3 runs to 15 residues. Germline V gene sequence: CDR1 MNHEY, CDR2 SVGAGI. The CDR3 here is CASSYRSGASYEQYF. As DNA, the CDR3 is TGTGCCAGCAGTTACCGTAGCGGGGCCTCCTACGAGCAGTACTTC.

This clone was detected a few times. The V gene is TRBV12-3 or TRBV12-4, the J gene TRBJ1-5; D uncertain. This CDR3 spans 12 amino acids. The V end was cut by 5 bases, the J end by 6 bases, with 8 bases between. CDR3 in DNA: TGTGCCAGCAGTCCTCGTACTCAGCCCCAGCATTTT. It codes for CASSPRTQPQHF.

The V and J genes are TRBV9 and TRBJ2-2; the match to TRBD1 covers 7 bases. Germline loops: CDR1 SGDLS, CDR2 YYNGEE. The V gene end was trimmed by 6 bases and the J gene end by 2 bases; junction bases not matched to a gene: 16. This CDR3 contains 18 residues. This CDR3 reads CASNRTPRDSLNTGELFF. CDR3 sequence (DNA): TGTGCCAGCAACCGCACCCCCCGGGACAGCCTCAACACCGGGGAGCTGTTTTTT.

The rearrangement links TRBV7-6 to TRBJ1-5; 9 bases fit TRBD1. Per germline, CDR1 SGHVS and CDR2 FNYEAQ. This CDR3 spans 15 amino acids. V lost 5 bases, J lost 6 bases, and 8 bases stayed unmatched. The CDR3 DNA is TGTGCCAGCAGCCTGTCCGGGACAGGGAGTCAGCCCCAGCATTTT. Translation gives CASSLSGTGSQPQHF.

CDR3 residues: CASKRQGSYEQYF. In DNA form, the CDR3 reads TGTGCCAGCAAGCGCCAGGGCTCCTACGAGCAGTACTTC. The chain couples TRBV2 to TRBJ2-7, with D tentatively TRBD1 (5 bases). Germline CDR1 reads SNHLY; CDR2 reads FYNNEI. The CDR3 length is 13 residues. V lost 7 bases and J 0 bases, leaving 10 bases between the germline ends.

The chain combines TRBV9 with TRBJ1-4, with D possibly TRBD1 on 6 matching bases. The CDR3 loop spans 13 amino acids. Germline CDR1 reads SGDLS; CDR2 reads YYNGEE. Trimming took 10 bases from V and 4 from J, leaving 14 bases between them. The CDR3 DNA follows: TGTGCCTCCGGCGGGGGCCTTAATGAAAAACTGTTTTTT. Protein: CASGGGLNEKLFF.

This chain joins TRBV5-4 and TRBJ1-2; D gene uncertain. Germline CDR1 reads SGHNT; CDR2 reads YYREEE (reference sequence). V lost 2 bases and J 8 bases, leaving 16 bases between the germline ends. The CDR3 consists of 14 residues. In DNA, the CDR3 is TGTGCCAGCAGCTTATTAACTTCACGACGGGGCTACACCTTC. This gives the protein CASSLLTSRRGYTF.

This clone was counted only a few times. The chain is built from TRBV27 and TRBJ1-4, with D unclear. Germline CDR1 MNHEY, CDR2 SMNVEV (reference sequence). The V and J ends lost 7 bases and 5 bases respectively, with 17 bases between them. CDR3 length equals 15 residues. The CDR3 region has the DNA TGTGCCAGCACGAGAGTAGGGCGTTCGAATGAAAAACTGTTTTTT. Amino acids: CASTRVGRSNEKLFF.

This clone was seen just once. The CDR3 sequence is CASSGQDDPVYEQYF. The DNA of the CDR3 is TGTGCCAGCAGTGGACAGGATGACCCCGTCTACGAGCAGTACTTC. The chain combines TRBV28 with TRBJ2-7; 7 nucleotides match TRBD1. Germline trimming cut 5 bases from V and 3 bases from J; bases unmatched to any gene: 10. Per germline, CDR1 MDHEN and CDR2 SYDVKM. The CDR3 has 15 residues.

The V call is TRBV30, the J call TRBJ1-5; D not resolved. The V gene's germline CDR1 is GTSNPN and CDR2 SVGIG (reference sequence). The V and J ends lost 2 bases and 5 bases respectively, with 13 bases between them. This CDR3 has 14 amino acids. The CDR3, as DNA: TGTGCCTGGAGTCCGGGCTTGGTGCATCAGCCCCAGCATTTT. Its protein is CAWSPGLVHQPQHF. Full variable domain (missing parts from reference TRBV30 and TRBJ1-5): SQTIHQWPATLVQPVGSPLSLECTVEGTSNPNLYWYRQAAGRGLQLLFYSVGIGQISSEVPQNLSASRPQDRQFILSSKKLLLSDSGFYLCAWSPGLVHQPQHFGDGTRLSIL.

This chain links TRBV5-6 with TRBJ1-5; D gene ambiguous. Trimming pared 0 bases from V and 0 bases from J, leaving 7 bases between. Germline V lookup: CDR1 SGHDT, CDR2 YYEEEE. The CDR3 consists of 15 residues. CDR3: CASSLEGYSNQPQHF. The CDR3 DNA reads TGTGCCAGCAGCTTGGAGGGCTATAGCAATCAGCCCCAGCATTTT.

This chain uses TRBV21-1 with TRBJ1-2. TRBV21-1 is a documented pseudogene. The length of the CDR3 is 13 residues. The CDR3 DNA reads TGTGCCAGCAGCAAAAAGGGGGGCTATGGCTACACCTTC. It yields the protein CASSKKGGYGYTF.

The rearrangement joins TRBV6-5 to TRBJ1-4; D not resolved. Per germline, CDR1 MNHEY and CDR2 SVGAGI. V lost 2 bases and J 1 base, leaving 8 bases between the germline ends. CDR3 size: 15 residues. In DNA, the CDR3 is TGTGCCAGCAGTTACACCACCGGAACTAATGAAAAACTGTTTTTT. This gives the protein CASSYTTGTNEKLFF.

The rearrangement uses TRBV3-1 (or the pseudogene TRBV3-2) and TRBJ1-1; D gene uncertain. Trimming removed 4 bases at V and 10 bases at J, with 19 bases between. The CDR3 consists of 14 residues. Looked up from germline, CDR1 is LGHDT and CDR2 is YNNKEL (reference sequence). In DNA, the CDR3 is TGTGCCAGCAGCCCCCAAATGGGGATGAACGGAGCTTTCTTT. Protein product: CASSPQMGMNGAFF.

The chain joins TRBV6-1 to TRBJ2-7; the D gene could be TRBD1 or TRBD2 (6 bases each). The CDR3 has 16 residues. Trimming removed 4 bases at V and 3 bases at J, with 19 bases between. The germline V gene encodes CDR1 MNHNS and CDR2 SASEGT. CDR3 loop: CASSAVVGGSFYEQYF. The CDR3 DNA is TGTGCCAGCAGTGCCGTTGTGGGGGGCTCATTCTACGAGCAGTACTTC.

The V gene is TRBV7-2, the J gene TRBJ1-5; 8 nucleotides line up with TRBD1. CDR1 is SGHTA and CDR2 is FQGNSA in the germline V gene. The V gene end was trimmed by 1 base and the J gene end by 7 bases; junction bases not matched to a gene: 9. The CDR3 has 16 amino acids. CDR3 sequence reads: CASSLVHRGAGQPQHF. CDR3 bases: TGTGCCAGCAGCTTAGTGCACAGGGGGGCTGGGCAGCCCCAGCATTTT. The full variable domain, rest sourced from reference TRBV7-2 and TRBJ1-5, is GAGVSQSPSNKVTEKGKDVELRCDPISGHTALYWYRQSLGQGLEFLIYFQGNSAPDKSGLPSDRFSAERTGGSVSTLTIQRTQQEDSAVYLCASSLVHRGAGQPQHFGDGTRLSIL.

The chain carries TRBV27 and TRBJ2-7; no reliable D call. The CDR3 is 17 amino acids. CDR1 MNHEY and CDR2 SMNVEV come from the germline V gene (reference sequence). Trimming left V 3 bases short and J 6 bases short, with 24 bases between. The CDR3: CASSFSASQVIPGEQYF. For the CDR3, the DNA is TGTGCCAGCAGTTTTTCGGCTTCCCAGGTGATCCCTGGCGAGCAGTACTTC.

This chain joins TRBV12-5 and TRBJ1-2; weak D call: TRBD1 (5 bases). From germline, CDR1 is LGHNT and CDR2 FRNRAP. Between the trimmed V and J ends, which lost 4 bases and 4 bases, there was a span of 13 bases. There are 14 residues in the CDR3. The DNA for the CDR3 is TGTGCTAGTGGTTCGCCCGGGACTATCTATGGCTACACCTTC. This encodes CASGSPGTIYGYTF.